The clone carrying this TCR beta chain showed up just a few times. The antigen is undetermined. CMV status came from CD4+ T cell IFNgamma after overnight CMV lysate stimulation of fresh PBMCs. The CDR3 runs to 16 residues. After removal of 2 bases from V and 7 bases from J, the junction contained 11 bases not matched to a gene. Germline loops: CDR1 MNHEY, CDR2 SVGEGT. The beta constant-region primer was an equimolar mix of two oligonucleotides covering TRBC1 and TRBC2. Nested alpha and beta constant-region primers with the SP2 primer drove four PCR rounds on ligated cDNA. In TCRdb, the UMI-ligation and nested PCR reads were re-called with MiXCR into one record per CDR3 protein. The table has some 83,000 distinct CDR3 sequences, around 9% seen once; the top ten hold 0.95% to 1.5%. This record comes from a study of naive and memory T cell subsets. Findings of the study overall: From naive to CM, EM and EMRA, diversity decreased and Gini increased. Over 90% of naive TCR sequences appeared only once, unlike memory subsets. Activation and differentiation may alter RNA-based TCR counts.

The TCR comes from a human donor in good health. The rearrangement links TRBV6-2 or TRBV6-3 to TRBJ2-1; 7 bases map to TRBD2. The sequenced sample consisted of naive CD8+ T cells from blood. This chain's CDR3 is CASSYGLVGGWNEQFF. Written as DNA, the CDR3 is TGTGCCAGCAGTTACGGGTTGGTGGGAGGGTGGAATGAGCAGTTCTTC.